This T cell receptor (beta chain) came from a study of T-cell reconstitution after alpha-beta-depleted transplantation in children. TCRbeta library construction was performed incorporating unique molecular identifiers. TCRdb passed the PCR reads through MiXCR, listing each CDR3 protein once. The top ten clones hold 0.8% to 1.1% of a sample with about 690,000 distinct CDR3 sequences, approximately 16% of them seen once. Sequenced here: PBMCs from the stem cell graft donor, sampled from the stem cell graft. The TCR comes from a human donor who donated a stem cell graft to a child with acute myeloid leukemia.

The CDR3 coding sequence is TGCGCCAGCAGGGAGACTAGCGGGGACTACGAGCAGTACTTC. Translation gives CASRETSGDYEQYF. The chain employs TRBV5-1 and TRBJ2-7, with 11 bases lining up with TRBD2. The trim removed 5 bases at V and 3 bases at J, leaving 4 bases unmatched. The CDR3 is 14 residues long. Germline CDR1 and CDR2: SGHRS and YFSETQ.